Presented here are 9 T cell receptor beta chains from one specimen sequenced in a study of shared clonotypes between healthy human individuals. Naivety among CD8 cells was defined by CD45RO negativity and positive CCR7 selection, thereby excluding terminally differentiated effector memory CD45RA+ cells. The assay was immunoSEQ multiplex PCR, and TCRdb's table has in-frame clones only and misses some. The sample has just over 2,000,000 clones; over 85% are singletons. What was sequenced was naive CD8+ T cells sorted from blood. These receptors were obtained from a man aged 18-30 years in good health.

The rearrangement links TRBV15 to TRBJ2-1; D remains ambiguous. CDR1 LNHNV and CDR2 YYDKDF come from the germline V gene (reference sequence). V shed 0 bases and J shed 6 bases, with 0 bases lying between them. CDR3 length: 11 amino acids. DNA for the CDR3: TGTGCCACCAGCAGAGACAATGAGCAGTTCTTC. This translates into CATSRDNEQFF.

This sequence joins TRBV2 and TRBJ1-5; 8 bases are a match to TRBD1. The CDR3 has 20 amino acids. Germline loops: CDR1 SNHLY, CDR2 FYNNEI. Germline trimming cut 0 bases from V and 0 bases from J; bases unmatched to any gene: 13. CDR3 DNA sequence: TGTGCCAGCAGTGAAGCGCTTCAGGGACAGGAGAATTATAGCAATCAGCCCCAGCATTTT. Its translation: CASSEALQGQENYSNQPQHF.

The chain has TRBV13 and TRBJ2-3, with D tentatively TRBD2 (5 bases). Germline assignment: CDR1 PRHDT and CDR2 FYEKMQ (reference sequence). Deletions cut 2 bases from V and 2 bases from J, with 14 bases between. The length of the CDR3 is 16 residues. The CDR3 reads CASSLFMASSTDTQYF. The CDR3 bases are TGTGCCAGCAGCTTATTCATGGCTAGCTCCACAGATACGCAGTATTTT.

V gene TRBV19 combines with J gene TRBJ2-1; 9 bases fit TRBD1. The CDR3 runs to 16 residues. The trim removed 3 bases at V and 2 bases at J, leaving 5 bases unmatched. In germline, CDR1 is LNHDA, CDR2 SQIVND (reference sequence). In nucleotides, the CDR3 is TGTGCCAGTAGTATCACGACAGGGGGTCCCTACAATGAGCAGTTCTTC. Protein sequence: CASSITTGGPYNEQFF.

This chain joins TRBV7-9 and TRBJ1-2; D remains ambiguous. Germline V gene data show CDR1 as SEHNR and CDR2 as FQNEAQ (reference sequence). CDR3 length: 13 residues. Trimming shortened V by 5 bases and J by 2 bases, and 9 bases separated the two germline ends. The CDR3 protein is CASSDWKNYGYTF. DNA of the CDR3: TGTGCCAGCAGCGATTGGAAGAACTATGGCTACACCTTC.

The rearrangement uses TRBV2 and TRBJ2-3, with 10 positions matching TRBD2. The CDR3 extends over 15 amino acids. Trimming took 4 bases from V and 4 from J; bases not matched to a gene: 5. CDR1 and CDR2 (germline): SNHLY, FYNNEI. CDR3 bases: TGTGCCAGCAGTGGTACTAGCGGGACCCCAGATACGCAGTATTTT. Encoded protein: CASSGTSGTPDTQYF.

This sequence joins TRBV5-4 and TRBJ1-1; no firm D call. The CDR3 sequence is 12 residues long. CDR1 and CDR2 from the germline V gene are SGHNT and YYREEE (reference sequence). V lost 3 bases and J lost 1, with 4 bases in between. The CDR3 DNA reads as TGTGCCAGCAGCTCATGGAACACTGAAGCTTTCTTT. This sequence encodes CASSSWNTEAFF.

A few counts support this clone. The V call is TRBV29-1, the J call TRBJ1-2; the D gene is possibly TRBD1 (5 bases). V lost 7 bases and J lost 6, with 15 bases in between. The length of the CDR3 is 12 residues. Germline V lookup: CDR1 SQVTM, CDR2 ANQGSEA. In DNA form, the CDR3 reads TGCAGCGGGGTGGGGGATCGGAATGGCTACACCTTC. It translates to CSGVGDRNGYTF.

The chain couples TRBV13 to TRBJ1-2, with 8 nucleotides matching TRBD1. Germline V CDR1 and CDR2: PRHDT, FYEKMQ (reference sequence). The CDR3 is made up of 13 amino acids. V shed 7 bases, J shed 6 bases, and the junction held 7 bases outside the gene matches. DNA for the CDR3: TGTGCCAGCACCTGGCAGGGGGCGGATGGCTACACCTTC. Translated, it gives CASTWQGADGYTF.